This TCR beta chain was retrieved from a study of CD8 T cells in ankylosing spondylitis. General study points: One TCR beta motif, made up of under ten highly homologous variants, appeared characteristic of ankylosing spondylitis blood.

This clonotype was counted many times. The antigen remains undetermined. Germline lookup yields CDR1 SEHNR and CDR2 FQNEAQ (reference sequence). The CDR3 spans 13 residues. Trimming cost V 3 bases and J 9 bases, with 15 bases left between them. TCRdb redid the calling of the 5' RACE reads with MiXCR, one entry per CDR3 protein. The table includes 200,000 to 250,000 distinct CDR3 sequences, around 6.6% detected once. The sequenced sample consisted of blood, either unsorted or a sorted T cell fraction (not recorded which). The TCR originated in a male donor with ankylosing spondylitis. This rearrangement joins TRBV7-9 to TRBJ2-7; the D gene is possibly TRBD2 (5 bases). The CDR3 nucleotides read TGTGCCAGCAGCTTTTGGTCCGGGGAGCGGCAGTACTTC. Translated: CASSFWSGERQYF.